These T cell receptor beta chains were read from a single sample in a study of graft-versus-host responses after intestinal transplantation. Sequencing used immunoSEQ multiplex PCR; TCRdb keeps in-frame clones, though not all of them. The table has about 130,000 clones, about 90% seen once; the top ten hold roughly 0.19%. No cognate antigen is known for these TCRs. The sample in question was unstimulated CD4+ T cells sorted from spleen or lymph node cells, obtained before intestinal transplant. These receptors came from a human donor who received an intestinal transplant. Each CDR3 is given with its conserved first and last residue. The D gene is left open where the match is weak. Size is stated for part of the rows, as once, few or many counts, or as a class when the clone is expanded.

TRBJ2-4 TRBD2 NA TRBV11-1 CASSSIIRASGSKNIQYF TGTGCCAGCAGCTCGATAATAAGGGCTAGCGGGAGCAAAAACATTCAGTACTTC
TRBJ2-5 TRBD2 NA TRBV5-4 CASSGLAGTQYF TGTGCCAGCAGCGGACTAGCGGGGACCCAGTACTTC
TRBJ1-1 NA NA TRBV28 CASSLFGQQNTEAFF TGTGCCAGCAGTTTATTCGGACAGCAGAACACTGAAGCTTTCTTT
TRBJ2-7 TRBD1 NA TRBV5-1 CASSLTRGFYEQYF TGCGCCAGCAGCTTAACCAGGGGGTTCTACGAGCAGTACTTC
TRBJ1-6 NA NA TRBV4-2 CASSQDPGNRVGSPLHF TGTGCCAGCAGCCAAGATCCAGGAAACAGGGTCGGGTCACCCCTCCACTTT
TRBJ2-7 NA NA TRBV2 CASSDFSYEQYF TGTGCCAGCAGTGACTTCTCCTACGAGCAGTACTTC
TRBJ1-5 NA NA TRBV28 CASSFGQNQPQHF TGTGCCAGCAGTTTTGGACAGAATCAGCCCCAGCATTTT
TRBJ2-1 NA few TRBV6-5 CASSYSLALNEQFF TGTGCCAGCAGTTATTCTCTAGCGCTCAATGAGCAGTTCTTC
TRBJ2-3 TRBD1 NA TRBV7-7 CASSPDRGTTDTQYF TGTGCCAGCAGCCCGGACAGGGGGACGACAGATACGCAGTATTTT
TRBJ1-3 NA NA TRBV19 CASSPYSSGNTIYF TGTGCCAGTAGTCCCTACAGCTCTGGAAACACCATATATTTT
TRBJ2-7 NA NA TRBV28 CASSVRGASYEQYF TGTGCCAGCAGTGTGAGGGGCGCCTCCTACGAGCAGTACTTC
TRBJ1-4 NA NA TRBV19 CASRLPGRNEKLFF TGTGCCAGTAGGCTGCCGGGACGGAATGAAAAACTGTTTTTT
TRBJ2-3 NA NA TRBV19 CASSRGTSTDTQYF TGTGCCAGTAGTCGGGGGACCAGCACAGATACGCAGTATTTT
TRBJ2-1 NA NA TRBV5-5 CASSFSYLVLDNEQFF TGTGCCAGCAGCTTTTCGTATCTGGTGCTCGACAATGAGCAGTTCTTC
TRBJ2-7 NA NA TRBV6-4 CASSFYEQYF TGTGCCAGCAGTTTCTACGAGCAGTACTTC
TRBJ2-5 TRBD2 NA TRBV11-2 CASSVDRTRVETQYF TGTGCCAGCAGCGTCGACCGGACTAGGGTGGAGACCCAGTACTTC
TRBJ2-3 TRBD2 NA TRBV7-6 CASSVRTSGTDTQYF TGTGCCAGCAGCGTCCGCACTAGCGGCACAGATACGCAGTATTTT
TRBJ2-5 NA NA TRBV28 CASRLSPTLESQYF TGTGCCAGCAGATTATCTCCTACCCTGGAGTCCCAGTACTTC
TRBJ1-4 NA NA TRBV6-5 CASKPPGIGEKLFF TGTGCCAGCAAGCCTCCAGGGATCGGGGAAAAACTGTTTTTT
TRBJ2-7 NA NA TRBV27 CASSFSINPYEQYF TGTGCCAGCAGTTTCTCCATTAACCCCTACGAGCAGTACTTC
TRBJ2-7 TRBD1 NA TRBV29-1 CSVEDRRTGSFSYEQYF TGCAGCGTTGAAGATCGACGGACAGGGAGTTTCTCCTACGAGCAGTACTTC
TRBJ2-5 NA NA TRBV9 CASSVVGSANNQETQYF TGTGCCAGCAGCGTAGTGGGTAGCGCAAACAACCAAGAGACCCAGTACTTC
TRBJ2-6 NA NA TRBV28 CASSNTQWAPGANVLTF TGTGCCAGCAGTAACACGCAATGGGCGCCTGGGGCCAACGTCCTGACTTTC
TRBJ1-2 NA NA TRBV28 CASSWLASSGGREGGYTF TGTGCCAGCAGTTGGCTTGCATCTTCGGGGGGAAGGGAAGGTGGCTACACCTTC
TRBJ2-1 TRBD2 NA TRBV13 CASSFSTSGRGSYNEQFF TGTGCCAGCAGCTTCTCAACTAGCGGGAGAGGGTCCTACAATGAGCAGTTCTTC
TRBJ2-7 TRBD2 NA TRBV9 CASSVGAGGGEQYF TGTGCCAGCAGCGTAGGCGCGGGAGGGGGGGAGCAGTACTTC
TRBJ1-1 NA few TRBV28 CASSSPPNTEAFF TGTGCCAGCAGTTCCCCACCAAACACTGAAGCTTTCTTT
TRBJ2-1 NA NA TRBV2 CASSRMVAANNEQFF TGTGCCAGCAGTAGAATGGTAGCCGCCAACAATGAGCAGTTCTTC
TRBJ1-4 TRBD1 NA TRBV2 CASSGTGPGEKLFF TGTGCCAGCAGTGGGACAGGCCCCGGTGAAAAACTGTTTTTT
TRBJ1-5 NA once TRBV28 CASSLSGQPQHF TGTGCCAGCAGTTTATCAGGGCAGCCCCAGCATTTT
TRBJ2-3 TRBD1 NA TRBV28 CASSSRTGGTDTQYF TGTGCCAGCAGTTCGAGGACAGGGGGCACAGATACGCAGTATTTT
TRBJ1-1 TRBD1 NA TRBV28 CASSSGQGVNTEAFF TGTGCCAGCAGTTCGGGACAGGGGGTGAACACTGAAGCTTTCTTT
TRBJ2-7 NA NA TRBV4-2 CASSQVGVGVDEQYF TGTGCCAGCAGCCAAGTGGGGGTTGGCGTCGACGAGCAGTACTTC
TRBJ2-3 NA NA TRBV9 CASSVYDTDTQYF TGTGCCAGCAGCGTATACGACACAGATACGCAGTATTTT